Listed below are T cell receptor beta chains from one sample, sequenced in a study of post-analysis software for immune sequencing data. TCRdb processed the PCR reads anew with MiXCR; each CDR3 protein has one entry. The table shows fewer than 850,000 distinct CDR3 sequences, with roughly 29% occurring only once. Sequenced material: blood. The receptors originated from a girl aged 10 to 17 with multiple sclerosis. Each CDR3 is given with its conserved first and last residue. The order of the fields is CDR3 DNA, CDR3 protein, J gene, V gene, clone size, D gene. D genes are given only for firm matches. Not all rows give a size; the values are once, few, many and, for expanded clones, a class.

CDR3nt: TGCGCCAGCAGCTTGAGTTCCGGGAGATCCTACGAGCAGTACTTC
CDR3aa: CASSLSSGRSYEQYF
j_gene: TRBJ2-7
v_gene: TRBV5-1
abundance: .
d_gene: .

CDR3nt: TGCAGTGCTATTCTTCAAGCGGGCGGGAGGGGTAAAAATGAGCAGTTCTTC
CDR3aa: CSAILQAGGRGKNEQFF
j_gene: TRBJ2-1
v_gene: TRBV20-1
abundance: .
d_gene: TRBD2

CDR3nt: TGTGCCAGCAGACCGGACAGGACGGGTACCCTGAACACTGAAGCTTTCTTT
CDR3aa: CASRPDRTGTLNTEAFF
j_gene: TRBJ1-1
v_gene: TRBV6-2/TRBV6-3
abundance: few
d_gene: TRBD1

CDR3nt: TGTGCCAGCAGCCCTGACAGGGTACAACACGAGCAGTACTTC
CDR3aa: CASSPDRVQHEQYF
j_gene: TRBJ2-7
v_gene: TRBV7-2
abundance: .
d_gene: TRBD1

CDR3nt: TGCAGTGCCCTAGACGGGAGGGAGGCTCGGGAGACCCAGTACTTC
CDR3aa: CSALDGREARETQYF
j_gene: TRBJ2-5
v_gene: TRBV20-1
abundance: .
d_gene: TRBD2

CDR3nt: TGTGCCAGCAGCTTACCGGACAGGGGGGGAGCCATTCGGCCCCAGCATTTT
CDR3aa: CASSLPDRGGAIRPQHF
j_gene: TRBJ1-5
v_gene: TRBV7-2
abundance: .
d_gene: TRBD1

CDR3nt: TGTGCCAGCAGTTTAGCGGGAGAGGGCGGAAACATTCAGTACTTC
CDR3aa: CASSLAGEGGNIQYF
j_gene: TRBJ2-4
v_gene: TRBV28
abundance: .
d_gene: TRBD2

CDR3nt: TGCGCCAGCAGCGCAGGGACCGCAACTAATGAAAAACTGTTTTTT
CDR3aa: CASSAGTATNEKLFF
j_gene: TRBJ1-4
v_gene: TRBV5-1
abundance: few
d_gene: .

CDR3nt: TGCAGCGTGCAACCCTCTAGGGGGCAGACCCAGTACTTC
CDR3aa: CSVQPSRGQTQYF
j_gene: TRBJ2-5
v_gene: TRBV29-1
abundance: .
d_gene: TRBD1

CDR3nt: TGCAGTGCTAGAGCCCCTCCCGCGGGAGTGGCAGATACGCAGTATTTT
CDR3aa: CSARAPPAGVADTQYF
j_gene: TRBJ2-3
v_gene: TRBV20-1
abundance: .
d_gene: TRBD2

CDR3nt: TGCGCCAGCAGTATGACAGGCCAAGAGACCCAGTACTTC
CDR3aa: CASSMTGQETQYF
j_gene: TRBJ2-5
v_gene: TRBV5-1
abundance: few
d_gene: .

CDR3nt: TGCAGCGTCGCGGGGGCGTTCTACAATGAGCAGTTCTTC
CDR3aa: CSVAGAFYNEQFF
j_gene: TRBJ2-1
v_gene: TRBV29-1
abundance: .
d_gene: .

CDR3nt: TGTGCCAGCAGCCAAGATGCCCGGGGGGACTATGGCTACACCTTC
CDR3aa: CASSQDARGDYGYTF
j_gene: TRBJ1-2
v_gene: TRBV4-2
abundance: few
d_gene: .

CDR3nt: TGCGCCAGCAGCCAAGATCGGTCTAGCGGTATCTACAATGAGCAGTTCTTC
CDR3aa: CASSQDRSSGIYNEQFF
j_gene: TRBJ2-1
v_gene: TRBV4-3
abundance: .
d_gene: TRBD2

CDR3nt: TGCAGTGCTAGGATCCTCAACACTGAAGCTTTCTTT
CDR3aa: CSARILNTEAFF
j_gene: TRBJ1-1
v_gene: TRBV20-1
abundance: .
d_gene: .

CDR3nt: TGTGCCAGCAGCTTTGGTTTCCTTCCAACACTCTACGAGCAGTACTTC
CDR3aa: CASSFGFLPTLYEQYF
j_gene: TRBJ2-7
v_gene: TRBV5-6
abundance: .
d_gene: .

CDR3nt: TGTGCCAGCAGAGTATGGACCCCAACTTGGGATTCACCCCTCCACTTT
CDR3aa: CASRVWTPTWDSPLHF
j_gene: TRBJ1-6
v_gene: TRBV6-5
abundance: .
d_gene: .

CDR3nt: TGTGCCAGCGGCGGGGGGACCTACGAGCAGTACTTC
CDR3aa: CASGGGTYEQYF
j_gene: TRBJ2-7
v_gene: TRBV9
abundance: .
d_gene: TRBD2

CDR3nt: TGTGCCAGCAGCGTAGCTTCAGGACATTACTACAATGAGCAGTTCTTC
CDR3aa: CASSVASGHYYNEQFF
j_gene: TRBJ2-1
v_gene: TRBV9
abundance: once
d_gene: .

CDR3nt: TGTGCCAGCTCACCATCACAGGGGCGAGGAAACACTGAAGCTTTCTTT
CDR3aa: CASSPSQGRGNTEAFF
j_gene: TRBJ1-1
v_gene: TRBV18
abundance: .
d_gene: TRBD1

CDR3nt: TGTGCCAGCAACGAGGTCGATCAGGGAGTGTACTTC
CDR3aa: CASNEVDQGVYF
j_gene: TRBJ2-5
v_gene: TRBV7-9
abundance: .
d_gene: .

CDR3nt: TGCAGTGCTAGGCCCTACGGGCGTAGCGGGTTTTCCTACGAGCAGTACTTC
CDR3aa: CSARPYGRSGFSYEQYF
j_gene: TRBJ2-7
v_gene: TRBV20-1
abundance: .
d_gene: TRBD2

CDR3nt: TGTGCCAGCAGCCCCCAGGCGGTATTGGGAAACATTCAGTACTTC
CDR3aa: CASSPQAVLGNIQYF
j_gene: TRBJ2-4
v_gene: TRBV7-2
abundance: .
d_gene: .

CDR3nt: TGCAGTGCTAGAGATCTGGCGGGGTTCAACAATGAGCAGTTCTTC
CDR3aa: CSARDLAGFNNEQFF
j_gene: TRBJ2-1
v_gene: TRBV20-1
abundance: few
d_gene: .